This T cell receptor (beta chain) was found in a study of blood T cell repertoires in COVID-19. Clones were read by immunoSEQ multiplex PCR, and TCRdb kept only the in-frame ones, dropping some. The sample lists roughly 30,000 clones; more than 70% were seen once. The CDR3 is 16 residues long. The chain joins TRBV21-1 to TRBJ1-1; the listed D gene, TRBD1, was not tested against the DNA. TRBV21-1 is shown as a pseudogene. Sequenced sample: peripheral blood. This sequence was found in a boy between 2 and 10 years old with active or convalescent COVID-19. The CDR3 bases are TGTGCCAGCAGCAAAGGTGGCAGGGATGTGAACACTGAAGCTTTCTTT. Translating gives CASSKGGRDVNTEAFF.